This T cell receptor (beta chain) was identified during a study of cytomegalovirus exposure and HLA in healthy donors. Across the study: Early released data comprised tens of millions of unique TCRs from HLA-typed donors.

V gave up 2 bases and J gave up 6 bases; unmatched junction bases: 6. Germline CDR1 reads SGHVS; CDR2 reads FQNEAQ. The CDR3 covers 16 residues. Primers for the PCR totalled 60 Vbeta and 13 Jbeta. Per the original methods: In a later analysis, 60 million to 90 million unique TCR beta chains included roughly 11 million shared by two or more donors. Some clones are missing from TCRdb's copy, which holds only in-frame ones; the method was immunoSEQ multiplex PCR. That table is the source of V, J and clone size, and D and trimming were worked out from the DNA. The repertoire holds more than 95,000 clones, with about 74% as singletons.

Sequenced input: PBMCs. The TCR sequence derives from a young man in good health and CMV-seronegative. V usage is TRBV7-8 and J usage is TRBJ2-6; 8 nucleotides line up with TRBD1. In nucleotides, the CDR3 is TGTGCCAGCAGCTTATCCTCGACAGGGGCGGCCAACGTCCTGACTTTC. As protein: CASSLSSTGAANVLTF.